This TCR beta chain was identified in a study of blood T cells in healthy people across ages. The CDR3 length is 16 residues. V was clipped by 0 bases and J by 0 bases, with 13 bases between them. Germline V lookup: CDR1 SGHRS, CDR2 YFSETQ. A sample-barcoded 5' primer and a J-beta primer mix were used in a second PCR of roughly 7 to 11 cycles. MiXCR, run by TCRdb on the 5' RACE reads, gives a single entry per CDR3 protein. The table lists more than 1,400,000 distinct CDR3 sequences, 35% to 45% of them singletons. Total RNA amounts of at least 6 micrograms were extracted per sample. The V and J genes are TRBV5-1 and TRBJ2-7; D is tentatively TRBD1 or TRBD2 (5 bases each). Specimen: blood. The receptor comes from a woman under 30 in good health. The CDR3 spells CASSLATGTLSYEQYF. CDR3 bases: TGCGCCAGCAGCTTGGCCACCGGGACCCTCTCCTACGAGCAGTACTTC.